The source of this TCR beta chain is a study of blood T cell repertoires in COVID-19. TCRdb's table, derived via immunoSEQ multiplex PCR, lists solely in-frame clones and lacks some. The sample contains around 170,000 clones, 80% to 90% of which appear only once. CDR1 KGHSH and CDR2 LQKENI come from the germline V gene. The V and J ends lost 3 bases and 2 bases, in that order; junction bases with no gene match: 13. This CDR3 has 18 residues. The sample was peripheral blood. The source is a man aged 30-40 years with active or convalescent COVID-19. The rearrangement links TRBV18 to TRBJ2-3; 8 bases line up with TRBD1. CDR3 in amino acids: CASSPPQGQAGPTDTQYF. The CDR3 DNA is TGTGCCAGCTCACCTCCTCAGGGACAGGCAGGGCCCACAGATACGCAGTATTTT.